The T cell receptor (beta chain) described here comes from a study of blood T cell repertoires in COVID-19 (dated by TCRdb to the early 2020s). Background for the entire study: The collaborator samples originated in the United States, Italy and Spain and spanned the acute and convalescent phases of COVID-19. The prospective study material was composed of cDNA or gDNA derived from T cells, B-cell-depleted T cells, or PBMCs. Subjects who had been exposed to COVID-19, were actively infected with it, or had recovered from it provided the deeply sampled blood TCRbeta repertoires that made up the dataset. A freely available public database, intended as a resource for researchers studying the immune response to SARS-CoV-2, is where the repertoires were released. The samples were drawn from the first 160 participants of the ongoing ImmuneRACE study and from 950 to 1,500 subjects provided by 6 global collaborators. Sample metadata almost always included a de-identified subject ID, COVID-19 status, age in years and sex. Where HLA class I and class II types were available, the types were taken from metadata supplied by the sample provider, not from assay-based typing.

The collaborating institutions used their own protocols to collect whole blood in K2EDTA tubes. For TCRbeta analysis, collaborators shipped samples as frozen whole blood, isolated PBMCs, or DNA extracted from either of those sample types. The immunoSEQ Assay, a bias-controlled multiplex PCR, was used to amplify TCRbeta CDR3 regions from genomic DNA. The published analysis was carried out like this. The number of nucleated cells in each sample was estimated from the amplification of reference gene primers within the assay. To quantify the absolute abundance of each unique TCRbeta CDR3 rearrangement, sequence reads were collapsed and filtered. For each sample, productive Simpson clonality was calculated by taking the square root of Simpson's diversity index across productive rearrangements. Imported from immuneACCESS, the table was reduced by TCRdb to in-frame sequences with V and J called. These copies leave out some clones; in studies compared against another copy, an unresolved V gene accounts for under half, and the cause of the remainder is not known. V, J and clone size were drawn from that table, and D and trimming were deduced from the DNA. In this sample the table shows over 90,000 clones, approximately 84% of which occur a single time. The top ten hold 13% of the sample.

V ends up 3 bases short and J 5 bases short, with an unmatched junction base count of 13. Counted from cysteine to phenylalanine, this CDR3 has 18 amino acids. Only the CDR3 region is kept as DNA, spanning 54 bases read in frame from base 1. The germline V gene (reference sequence) gives CDR1 as LNHDA and CDR2 as SQIVND. The investigation overall reported the following: Clinical and demographic metadata were provided uncurated, with the amount varying by source and participant.

Notes on this clone: No antigen is known for it. No base quality values were provided; no much bigger clone lies one nucleotide off.

This clonotype was obtained from a human donor in a cohort sampled during active or convalescent COVID-19. The specimen was peripheral blood. Rearrangement joined TRBV19 to TRBJ1-2, with 12 middle bases fitting TRBD1. For the CDR3, the sequence is CASSIGGGQGAFWYGYTF. The sequenced DNA: TGTGCCAGTAGTATTGGAGGGGGACAGGGGGCCTTTTGGTATGGCTACACCTTC. The entire variable domain, with the stretches around the CDR3 drawn from the reference TRBV19 and TRBJ1-2 proteins, is DGGITQSPKYLFRKEGQNVTLSCEQNLNHDAMYWYRQDPGQGLRLIYYSQIVNDFQKGDIAEGYSVSREKKESFPLTVTSAQKNPTAFYLCASSIGGGQGAFWYGYTFGSGTRLTVV.